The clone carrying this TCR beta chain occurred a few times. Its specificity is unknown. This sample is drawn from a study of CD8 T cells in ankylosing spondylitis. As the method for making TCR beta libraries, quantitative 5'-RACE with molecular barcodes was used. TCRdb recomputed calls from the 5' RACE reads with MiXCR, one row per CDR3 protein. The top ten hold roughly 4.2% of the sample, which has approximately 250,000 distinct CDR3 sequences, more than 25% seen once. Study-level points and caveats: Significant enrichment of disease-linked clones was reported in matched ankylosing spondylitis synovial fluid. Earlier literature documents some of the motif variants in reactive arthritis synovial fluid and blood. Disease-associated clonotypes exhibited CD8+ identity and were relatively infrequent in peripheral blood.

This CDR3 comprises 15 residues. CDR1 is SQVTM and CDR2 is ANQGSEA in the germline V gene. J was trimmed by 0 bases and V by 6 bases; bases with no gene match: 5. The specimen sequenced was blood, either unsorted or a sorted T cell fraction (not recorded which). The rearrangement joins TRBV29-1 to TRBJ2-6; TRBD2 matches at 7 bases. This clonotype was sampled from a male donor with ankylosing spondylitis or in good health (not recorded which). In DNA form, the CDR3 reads TGCAGCGTCGGGGGGTCCCACTCTGGGGCCAACGTCCTGACTTTC. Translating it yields CSVGGSHSGANVLTF.